This T cell receptor beta chain was found in a study of CD8 T cells in Susac syndrome. With random hexamers, 0.5 to 1 ug RNA was reverse transcribed. Multiplex immunoSEQ PCR targeted 54 Vbeta and 13 Jbeta TCR beta segments. TCRdb re-derived calls from the immunoSEQ multiplex PCR reads in MiXCR, one entry per CDR3 protein. Among some 120,000 distinct CDR3 sequences listed, nearly 95% were seen once. In blood CD8+ and CD4+ T cells, TCR beta underwent sequencing. The individuals used as controls were healthy donors who had been matched for both age and sex. Germline assignment: CDR1 MNHEY and CDR2 SVGAGI. The CDR3 length is 15 residues. Trimming removed 0 bases from V and 2 bases from J, with 10 bases in between.

What was sequenced was CD4+ T cells from PBMCs. The chain links TRBV6-5 to TRBJ1-1, with D tentatively TRBD1 (5 bases). The sequence came from a human donor in good health. The CDR3 DNA reads as TGTGCCAGCAGTTACTCGACAGAGGGTAACACTGAAGCTTTCTTT. Its translation is CASSYSTEGNTEAFF.